These 17 T cell receptor beta chains were all obtained from the same sample, sequenced in a study of T-cell memory formation after mild COVID-19. Using its own MiXCR run on the 5' RACE reads, TCRdb lists one record per CDR3 protein. The sample lists roughly 280,000 distinct CDR3 sequences; 8.2% were seen once. Sequencing was done on a sample of PBMCs or a T cell subset sorted from them (not recorded which). Every receptor here comes from a man younger than 30 who had mild COVID-19 (a few samples of this study predate the infection). Cell type and time point are not known.

This chain joins TRBV15 and TRBJ2-7; D not certain. Trimming cost V 0 bases and J 4 bases, with 7 bases left between them. The germline V gene encodes CDR1 LNHNV and CDR2 YYDKDF (reference sequence). This CDR3 has 13 residues. The CDR3 nucleotides read TGTGCCACCAGCAGAGATGGCAATTACGAGCAGTACGTC. This gives the protein CATSRDGNYEQYV.

This clonotype has a count of ten or more. CDR3 nucleotide sequence: TGCGCCAGCAGCCCCCGGGGAGGGGGTGTAACCGGGGAGCTGTTTTTT. Protein sequence: CASSPRGGGVTGELFF. The chain couples TRBV5-1 to TRBJ2-2; TRBD2 might be the D (7 bases). V lost 4 bases, J lost 5 bases, and 18 bases lay in between. The CDR3 length is 16 residues. CDR1 is SGHRS, CDR2 YFSETQ, per germline. Full variable domain (remainder filled in from reference TRBV5-1 and TRBJ2-2): KAGVTQTPRYLIKTRGQQVTLSCSPISGHRSVSWYQQTPGQGLQFLFEYFSETQRNKGNFPGRFSGRQFSNSRSEMNVSTLELGDSALYLCASSPRGGGVTGELFFGEGSRLTVL.

The table lists this clonotype with a few counts. The chain carries TRBV4-2 and TRBJ2-7, with D possibly TRBD2 on 6 matching bases. Germline V gene data show CDR1 as LGHNA and CDR2 as YNFKEQ. The CDR3 is made up of 14 amino acids. Trimming took off 6 bases at V and 5 bases at J, with 17 bases between the two ends. This chain's CDR3 is CASRPTAGLNEQYV. The CDR3 nucleotides read TGTGCCAGCAGGCCCACGGCGGGATTGAACGAGCAGTACGTC.

Here the CDR3 reads CASRIEELNYGYTF. The CDR3 DNA reads as TGTGCCAGCAGAATTGAGGAGTTGAACTATGGCTACACCTTC. The chain couples TRBV5-5 to TRBJ1-2; D remains unclear. Deletions cut 5 bases from V and 2 bases from J, with 13 bases between. Germline values: CDR1 SGHKS, CDR2 YYEKEE (reference sequence). The CDR3 sequence is 14 residues long. The complete variable domain, with remaining parts taken from reference TRBV5-5 and TRBJ1-2, reads DAGVTQSPTHLIKTRGQQVTLRCSPISGHKSVSWYQQVLGQGPQFIFQYYEKEERGRGNFPDRFSARQFPNYSSELNVNALLLGDSALYLCASRIEELNYGYTFGSGTRLTVV.

This clonotype was seen repeatedly, ten times or more. The gene calls are TRBV5-6 and TRBJ2-4, with no clear D. V lost 1 base, J lost 6 bases, and 5 bases lay in between. The CDR3 is 12 residues long. Germline V gene sequence: CDR1 SGHDT, CDR2 YYEEEE. The CDR3 DNA is TGTGCCAGCAGCTTGTGGGGAAACATTCAGTACTTC. Its translation: CASSLWGNIQYF.

This clonotype was found a few times. This sequence joins TRBV7-6 and TRBJ1-2, with TRBD1 matching over 8 bases. The CDR3 runs to 15 residues. Trimming removed 2 bases from V and 4 bases from J; junction bases left unmatched: 6. Germline loops: CDR1 SGHVS, CDR2 FNYEAQ. The CDR3 DNA is TGTGCCAGCAGCTTATCGACAGGGGAGAGCTATGGCTACACCTTC. Protein sequence: CASSLSTGESYGYTF. The variable domain in full, with the rest retrieved from reference TRBV7-6 and TRBJ1-2, is GAGVSQSPRYKVTKRGQDVALRCDPISGHVSLYWYRQALGQGPEFLTYFNYEAQQDKSGLPNDRFSAERPEGSISTLTIQRTEQRDSAMYRCASSLSTGESYGYTFGSGTRLTVV.

The chain carries TRBV28 and TRBJ2-2; no definite D call. CDR3 length: 12 amino acids. Germline V lookup: CDR1 MDHEN, CDR2 SYDVKM. V was clipped by 5 bases and J by 7 bases, with 8 bases between them. CDR3 sequence reads: CASSRLYGELFF. DNA of the CDR3: TGTGCCAGCAGTCGCCTCTACGGGGAGCTGTTTTTT.

The chain has TRBV7-9 and TRBJ1-1; 7 nucleotides align to TRBD1. The V gene's germline CDR1 is SEHNR and CDR2 FQNEAQ (reference sequence). The CDR3 has 12 amino acids. V was pared by 2 bases and J by 8 bases, with 2 bases of the junction left unmatched. The CDR3 DNA reads TGTGCCAGCAGCTTATTGGACAGGGAAGCTTTCTTT. Protein sequence: CASSLLDREAFF.

The chain carries TRBV9 and TRBJ2-3; TRBD2 is a possible D gene (6 bases). Near its end, the DNA agrees better with TRBJ2-1, so the J call may be wrong. Germline values: CDR1 SGDLS, CDR2 YYNGEE. The CDR3 loop spans 17 amino acids. CDR3 DNA sequence: TGTGCCAGCAGCGTAGCTTATGGGGGACTCTACTACAATGAGCAGTTCTTC. Residues: CASSVAYGGLYYNEQFF.

This clonotype was detected a few times. CDR3: CASSPTGYEAFF. Here the CDR3 DNA reads TGCGCCAGCAGCCCGACGGGATATGAAGCTTTCTTT. J is TRBJ1-1 and V is TRBV23-1; D uncertain. TRBV23-1 is recorded as an ORF, its role being uncertain. Trimming took off 6 bases at V and 7 bases at J, with 12 bases between the two ends. The CDR3 loop spans 12 amino acids.

The chain combines TRBV28 with TRBJ2-1; D is perhaps TRBD1 or TRBD2 (5 bases each). There are 14 residues in the CDR3. Germline V lookup: CDR1 MDHEN, CDR2 SYDVKM. V gave up 3 bases and J gave up 8 bases, with 14 bases separating them. Here the CDR3 DNA reads TGTGCCAGCAGTTTTGCTGGGGACGGGGATGAGCAGTTCTTC. Amino acid sequence: CASSFAGDGDEQFF. Full variable domain (outside the CDR3, taken from reference TRBV28 and TRBJ2-1): DVKVTQSSRYLVKRTGEKVFLECVQDMDHENMFWYRQDPGLGLRLIYFSYDVKMKEKGDIPEGYSVSREKKERFSLILESASTNQTSMYLCASSFAGDGDEQFFGPGTRLTVL.

This clonotype has more than one count but fewer than ten. The gene calls are TRBV12-3 or TRBV12-4 and TRBJ2-5; 8 bases match TRBD2. J gave up 8 bases and V 8 bases, and 13 bases lay outside the gene matches. The length of the CDR3 is 14 residues. CDR3 nucleotide sequence: TGTGCCAGCTCCCCGGCGGGGGGCTCGACCACCCAGTACTTC. This sequence encodes CASSPAGGSTTQYF.

In its sample, this clonotype was seen a few times. The rearrangement joins TRBV24-1 to TRBJ1-5; TRBD1 is a possible D gene (6 bases). Between the trimmed V and J ends, which lost 3 bases and 2 bases, there was a span of 22 bases. CDR3 length equals 19 residues. Germline CDR1 KGHDR, CDR2 SFDVKD. The DNA for the CDR3 is TGTGCCACCAGTGATCTACAGGGAATTATTTACGTAGGCAATCAGCCCCAGCATTTT. It specifies CATSDLQGIIYVGNQPQHF.

This clonotype was counted a few times. The J gene is TRBJ1-5, the V gene TRBV7-8; D perhaps matches TRBD1 (6 bases). Germline V gene lookup returns CDR1 SGHVS and CDR2 FQNEAQ. The CDR3 is 12 amino acids. The V end lost 5 bases, the J end lost 7 bases, and 9 bases lay between the germline ends. CDR3 residues: CASSAQGQPQHF. The DNA of the CDR3 is TGTGCCAGCAGCGCGCAGGGGCAGCCCCAGCATTTT.

This clonotype has more than one count but fewer than ten. The V gene is TRBV20-1, the J gene TRBJ2-3; 8 bases map to TRBD2. In germline, CDR1 is DFQATT, CDR2 SNEGSKA (reference sequence). Trimming cost V 5 bases and J 4 bases; bases outside gene matches: 11. CDR3 length: 15 amino acids. The CDR3 nucleotides read TGCAGTGCTCCCCCCGGGACTAGTGATTCAGATACGCAGTATTTT. This translates into CSAPPGTSDSDTQYF.

There are a few counts of this clonotype. The chain joins TRBV7-7 to TRBJ2-3; TRBD2 matches at 11 bases. Germline V gene lookup returns CDR1 SSHAT and CDR2 FNYEAQ (reference sequence). CDR3 length: 15 residues. CDR3 residues: CASSLAGGSGDTQYF. As DNA, the CDR3 is TGTGCTAGCTCCCTAGCGGGGGGTTCCGGGGATACGCAGTATTTT.

This clonotype has ten or more counts. The chain carries TRBV20-1 and TRBJ2-4; D call uncertain. Trimming removed 3 bases from V and 3 bases from J, with 9 bases in between. The CDR3 runs to 13 residues. CDR1 is DFQATT and CDR2 is SNEGSKA in the germline V gene (reference sequence). The CDR3 loop is CSASNPGKNIQYF. In DNA form, the CDR3 reads TGCAGTGCTAGTAACCCGGGCAAAAACATTCAGTACTTC.